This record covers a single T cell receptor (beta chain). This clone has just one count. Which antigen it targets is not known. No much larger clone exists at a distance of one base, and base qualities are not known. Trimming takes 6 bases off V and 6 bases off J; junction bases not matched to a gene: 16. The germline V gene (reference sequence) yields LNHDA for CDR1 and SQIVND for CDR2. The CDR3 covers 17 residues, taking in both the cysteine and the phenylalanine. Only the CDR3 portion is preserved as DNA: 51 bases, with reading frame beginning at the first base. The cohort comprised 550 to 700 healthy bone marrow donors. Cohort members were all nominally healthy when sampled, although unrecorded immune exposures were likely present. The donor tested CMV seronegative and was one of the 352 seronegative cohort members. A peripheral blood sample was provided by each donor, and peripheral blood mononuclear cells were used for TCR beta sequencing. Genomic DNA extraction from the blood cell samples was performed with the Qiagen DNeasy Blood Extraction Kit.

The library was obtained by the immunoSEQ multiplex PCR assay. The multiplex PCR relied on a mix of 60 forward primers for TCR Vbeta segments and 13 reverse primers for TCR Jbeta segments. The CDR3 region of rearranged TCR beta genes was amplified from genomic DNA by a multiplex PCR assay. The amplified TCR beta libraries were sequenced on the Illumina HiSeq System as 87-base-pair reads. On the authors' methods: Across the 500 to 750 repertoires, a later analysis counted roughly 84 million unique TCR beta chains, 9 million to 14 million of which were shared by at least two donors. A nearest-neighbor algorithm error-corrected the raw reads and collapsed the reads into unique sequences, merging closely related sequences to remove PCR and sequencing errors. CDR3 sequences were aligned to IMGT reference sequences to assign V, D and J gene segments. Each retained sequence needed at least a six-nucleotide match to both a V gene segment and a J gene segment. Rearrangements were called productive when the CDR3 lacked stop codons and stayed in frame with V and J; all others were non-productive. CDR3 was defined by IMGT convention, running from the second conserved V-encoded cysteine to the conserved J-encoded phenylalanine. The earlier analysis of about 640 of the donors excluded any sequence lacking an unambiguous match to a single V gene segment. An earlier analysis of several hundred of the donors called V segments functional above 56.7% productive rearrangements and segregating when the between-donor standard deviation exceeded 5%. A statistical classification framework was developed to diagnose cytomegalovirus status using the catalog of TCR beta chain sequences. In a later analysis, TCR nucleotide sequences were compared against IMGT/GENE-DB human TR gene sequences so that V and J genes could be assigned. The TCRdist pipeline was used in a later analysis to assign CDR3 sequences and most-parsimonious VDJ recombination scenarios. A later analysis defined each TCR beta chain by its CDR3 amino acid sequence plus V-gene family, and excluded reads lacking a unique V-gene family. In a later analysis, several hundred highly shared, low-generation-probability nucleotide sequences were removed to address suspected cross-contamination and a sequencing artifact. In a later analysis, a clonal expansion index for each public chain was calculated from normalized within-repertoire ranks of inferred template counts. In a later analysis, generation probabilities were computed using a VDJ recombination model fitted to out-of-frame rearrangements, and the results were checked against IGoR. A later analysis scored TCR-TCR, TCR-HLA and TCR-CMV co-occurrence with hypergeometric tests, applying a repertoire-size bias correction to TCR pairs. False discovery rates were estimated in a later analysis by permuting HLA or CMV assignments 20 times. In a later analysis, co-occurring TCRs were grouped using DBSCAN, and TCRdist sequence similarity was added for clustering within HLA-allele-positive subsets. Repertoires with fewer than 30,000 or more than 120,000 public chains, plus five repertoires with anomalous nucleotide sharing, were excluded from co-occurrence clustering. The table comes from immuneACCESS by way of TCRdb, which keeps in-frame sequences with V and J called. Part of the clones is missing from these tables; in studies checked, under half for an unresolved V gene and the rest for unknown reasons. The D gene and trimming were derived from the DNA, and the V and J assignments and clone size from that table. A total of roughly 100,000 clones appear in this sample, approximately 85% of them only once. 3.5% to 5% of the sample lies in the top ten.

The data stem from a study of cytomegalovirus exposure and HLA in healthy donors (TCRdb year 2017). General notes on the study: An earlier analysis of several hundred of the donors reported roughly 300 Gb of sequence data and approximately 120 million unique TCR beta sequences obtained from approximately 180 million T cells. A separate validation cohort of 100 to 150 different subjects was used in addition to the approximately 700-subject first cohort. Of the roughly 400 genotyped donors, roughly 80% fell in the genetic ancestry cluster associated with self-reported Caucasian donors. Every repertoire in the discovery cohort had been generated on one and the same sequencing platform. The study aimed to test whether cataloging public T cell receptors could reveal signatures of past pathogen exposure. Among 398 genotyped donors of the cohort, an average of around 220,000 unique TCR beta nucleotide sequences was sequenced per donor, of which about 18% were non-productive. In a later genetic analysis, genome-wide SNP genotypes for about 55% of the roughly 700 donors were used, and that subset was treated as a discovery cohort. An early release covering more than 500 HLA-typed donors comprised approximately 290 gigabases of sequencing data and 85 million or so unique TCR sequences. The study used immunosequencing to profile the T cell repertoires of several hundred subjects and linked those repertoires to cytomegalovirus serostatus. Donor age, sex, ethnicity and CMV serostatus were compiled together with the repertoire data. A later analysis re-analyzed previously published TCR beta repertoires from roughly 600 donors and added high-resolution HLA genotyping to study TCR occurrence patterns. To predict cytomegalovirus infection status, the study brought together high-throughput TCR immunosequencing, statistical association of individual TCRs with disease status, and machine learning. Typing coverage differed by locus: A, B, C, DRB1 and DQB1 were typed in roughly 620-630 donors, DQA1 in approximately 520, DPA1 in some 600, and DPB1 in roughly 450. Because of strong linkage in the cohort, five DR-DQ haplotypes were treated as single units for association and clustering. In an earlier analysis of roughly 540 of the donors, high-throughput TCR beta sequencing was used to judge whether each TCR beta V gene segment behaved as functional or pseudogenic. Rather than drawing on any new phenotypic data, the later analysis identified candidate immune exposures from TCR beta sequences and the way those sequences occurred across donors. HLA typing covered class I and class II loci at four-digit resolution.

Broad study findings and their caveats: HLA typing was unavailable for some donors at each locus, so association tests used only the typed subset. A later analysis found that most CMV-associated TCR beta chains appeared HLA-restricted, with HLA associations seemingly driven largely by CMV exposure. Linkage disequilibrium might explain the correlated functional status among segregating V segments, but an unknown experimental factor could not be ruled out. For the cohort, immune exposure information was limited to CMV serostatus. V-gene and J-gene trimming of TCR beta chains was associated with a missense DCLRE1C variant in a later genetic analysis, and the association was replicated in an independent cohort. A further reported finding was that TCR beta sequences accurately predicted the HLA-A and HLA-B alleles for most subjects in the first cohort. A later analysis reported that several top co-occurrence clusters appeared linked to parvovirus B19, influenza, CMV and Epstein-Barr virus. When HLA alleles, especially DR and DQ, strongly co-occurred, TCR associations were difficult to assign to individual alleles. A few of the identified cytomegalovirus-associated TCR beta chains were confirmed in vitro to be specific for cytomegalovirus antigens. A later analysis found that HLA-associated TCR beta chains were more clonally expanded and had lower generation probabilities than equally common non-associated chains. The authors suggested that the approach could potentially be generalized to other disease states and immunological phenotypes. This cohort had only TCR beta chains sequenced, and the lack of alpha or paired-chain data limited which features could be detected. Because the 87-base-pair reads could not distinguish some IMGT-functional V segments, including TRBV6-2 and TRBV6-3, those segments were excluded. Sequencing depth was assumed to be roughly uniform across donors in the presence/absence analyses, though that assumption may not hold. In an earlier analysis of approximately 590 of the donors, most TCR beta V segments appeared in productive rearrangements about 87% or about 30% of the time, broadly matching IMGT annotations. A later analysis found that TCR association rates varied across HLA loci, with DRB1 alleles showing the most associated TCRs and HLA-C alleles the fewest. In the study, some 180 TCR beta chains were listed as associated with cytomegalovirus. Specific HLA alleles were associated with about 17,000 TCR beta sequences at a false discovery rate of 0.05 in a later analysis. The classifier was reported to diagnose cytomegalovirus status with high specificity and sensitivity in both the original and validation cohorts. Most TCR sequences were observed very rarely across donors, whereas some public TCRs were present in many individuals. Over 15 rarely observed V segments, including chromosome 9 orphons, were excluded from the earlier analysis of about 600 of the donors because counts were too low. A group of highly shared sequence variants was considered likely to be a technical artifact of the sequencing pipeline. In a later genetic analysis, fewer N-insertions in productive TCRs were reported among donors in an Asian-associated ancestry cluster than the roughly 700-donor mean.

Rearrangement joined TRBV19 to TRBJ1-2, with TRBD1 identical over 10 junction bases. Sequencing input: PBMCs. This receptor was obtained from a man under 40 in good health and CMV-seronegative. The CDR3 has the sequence CASRLLRDRGERHGYTF. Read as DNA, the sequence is TGTGCCAGTAGACTACTCCGGGACAGGGGCGAAAGACATGGCTACACCTTC.